These T cell receptor beta chains were read from a single sample in a study of blood T cell dynamics during melanoma immunotherapy. Data came from immunoSEQ multiplex PCR; TCRdb stores just in-frame clones and leaves some out. The repertoire has 25,000 to 35,000 clones, 80% to 85% of them found once; the top ten carry over 9%. The source was blood, collected from a patient treated with checkpoint blockade. These receptors originate from a human donor with melanoma. Each CDR3 is given with its conserved first and last residue. Each record gives: clone size, V gene, J gene, D gene, CDR3 DNA, CDR3 protein. A D gene is named only where the DNA matches it firmly. The size field is filled for only some rows; it gives once, few, many or a size class.

size: NA
V: TRBV2
J: TRBJ1-2
D: TRBD1
DNA: TGTGCCAGCAGTGGGACGGGGACAGGGGGCGGAGATGGCTACACCTTC
CDR3: CASSGTGTGGGDGYTF

size: few
V: TRBV5-1
J: TRBJ1-1
D: NA
DNA: TGCGCCAGCAGCCGAGATCCGGAGAACACTGAAGCTTTCTTT
CDR3: CASSRDPENTEAFF

size: NA
V: TRBV6-4
J: TRBJ2-1
D: NA
DNA: TGTGCCAGCAGTGACTTGAGGGCCGGTGAGCAGTTCTTC
CDR3: CASSDLRAGEQFF

size: NA
V: TRBV4-1
J: TRBJ2-3
D: TRBD2
DNA: TGCGCCAGCAGCCAAGACGGGGGGGGCCACACAGATACGCAGTATTTT
CDR3: CASSQDGGGHTDTQYF

size: NA
V: TRBV7-5
J: TRBJ2-5
D: NA
DNA: TGTGCCAGCAGCTTGGACACCTTTGAGGAGACCCAGTACTTC
CDR3: CASSLDTFEETQYF

size: NA
V: TRBV10-3
J: TRBJ2-7
D: TRBD2
DNA: TGTGCCATCAGTACTAGCGGGGGCGCCTACGAGCAGTACTTC
CDR3: CAISTSGGAYEQYF

size: NA
V: TRBV7-9
J: TRBJ1-2
D: TRBD1
DNA: TGTGCCAGCAGCTGGACAGGGACCTATGGCTACACCTTC
CDR3: CASSWTGTYGYTF

size: NA
V: TRBV7-6
J: TRBJ1-6
D: TRBD1
DNA: TGTGCCAGCAGCCCCACAGGGGACCGAGGATCACCCCTCCACTTT
CDR3: CASSPTGDRGSPLHF

size: NA
V: TRBV18
J: TRBJ2-7
D: NA
DNA: TGTGCCAGCTCACCAGGGGCAGGAGATACCTACGAGCAGTACTTC
CDR3: CASSPGAGDTYEQYF

size: NA
V: TRBV5-6
J: TRBJ2-7
D: NA
DNA: TGTGCCAGCAGCTTGGATGGCGGCTCCTACGAGCAGTACTTC
CDR3: CASSLDGGSYEQYF

size: NA
V: TRBV7-9
J: TRBJ1-4
D: NA
DNA: TGTGCCAGCAGCCCAGGGATTAATGAAAAACTGTTTTTT
CDR3: CASSPGINEKLFF

size: medium-sized
V: TRBV4-1
J: TRBJ2-7
D: NA
DNA: TGCGCCAGCAGCCAAGCGGAGAGGTCCCACGAGCAGTACTTC
CDR3: CASSQAERSHEQYF

size: NA
V: TRBV6-1
J: TRBJ1-6
D: NA
DNA: TGTGCCAGCATGGAGGGGAGTAATTCACCCCTCCACTTT
CDR3: CASMEGSNSPLHF

size: once
V: TRBV7-2
J: TRBJ1-1
D: NA
DNA: TGTGCCAGCAGCTTAGTCCCAGGGGATCGTACTGAAGCTTTCTTT
CDR3: CASSLVPGDRTEAFF

size: NA
V: TRBV5-6
J: TRBJ2-3
D: NA
DNA: TGTGCCAGCAGCTTTGCCCAGTGGGGCAAGGGGACAGATACGCAGTATTTT
CDR3: CASSFAQWGKGTDTQYF

size: NA
V: TRBV28
J: TRBJ1-2
D: TRBD1
DNA: TGTGCCAGCAGAACCCAGGGGGCGCCGGAGGGCTACACCTTC
CDR3: CASRTQGAPEGYTF

size: NA
V: TRBV27
J: TRBJ2-5
D: NA
DNA: TGTGCCAGCAGTTCAGGGGGGGGTGGGGAGACCCAGTACTTC
CDR3: CASSSGGGGETQYF

size: NA
V: TRBV6-6
J: TRBJ2-5
D: NA
DNA: TGTGCCAGCAACAACCCATTCGAAGTGAGCGGAGAGACCCAGTACTTC
CDR3: CASNNPFEVSGETQYF

size: NA
V: TRBV7-7
J: TRBJ2-2
D: NA
DNA: TGTGCTAGCAGCTTAGGCAGGGGTAGCACCGGGGAGCTGTTTTTT
CDR3: CASSLGRGSTGELFF

size: NA
V: TRBV11-1
J: TRBJ2-5
D: TRBD2
DNA: TGTGCCAGCAGCTTATCGGCGGGGGGGCCGGAGACCCAGTACTTC
CDR3: CASSLSAGGPETQYF

size: NA
V: TRBV7-8
J: TRBJ2-7
D: NA
DNA: NA
CDR3: CASSFGPGSSYEQYF

size: NA
V: TRBV6-1
J: TRBJ1-6
D: NA
DNA: TGTGCCAGCTCCGAATTCGGTATCGAGTCACCCCTCCACTTT
CDR3: CASSEFGIESPLHF

size: NA
V: TRBV19
J: TRBJ2-5
D: NA
DNA: TGTGCCAGTAGTATAGGAGGCAAAACCCAAGAGACCCAGTACTTC
CDR3: CASSIGGKTQETQYF

size: once
V: TRBV19
J: TRBJ2-7
D: TRBD1
DNA: TGTGCCAGTAGTCCCGGGACAGGGGGTGCTTCTCCCTACGAGCAGTACTTC
CDR3: CASSPGTGGASPYEQYF

size: once
V: TRBV13
J: TRBJ1-1
D: NA
DNA: TGTGCCAGCAGCTTTTATGGGGGCAGATTGAACACTGAAGCTTTCTTT
CDR3: CASSFYGGRLNTEAFF

size: once
V: TRBV4-1
J: TRBJ2-7
D: NA
DNA: TGCGCCAGCAGCCAAGTCCCAGGGGTTCTATCCTACGAGCAGTACTTC
CDR3: CASSQVPGVLSYEQYF

size: NA
V: TRBV6-5
J: TRBJ1-5
D: TRBD1
DNA: TGTGCCAGCAGACCAACAGGGGGCGGAGGTCAGCCCCAGCATTTT
CDR3: CASRPTGGGGQPQHF

size: few
V: TRBV2
J: TRBJ1-5
D: NA
DNA: TGTGCCAGCAGTGAAGAGGGGGAGGGCTTGCCGCCCCAGCATTTT
CDR3: CASSEEGEGLPPQHF

size: NA
V: TRBV27
J: TRBJ2-1
D: TRBD1
DNA: TGTGCCAGCAGCGGACAGGGTAGGAATGAGCAGTTCTTC
CDR3: CASSGQGRNEQFF

size: NA
V: TRBV30
J: TRBJ1-2
D: TRBD1
DNA: TGTGTCTGGATCCCCAAGGCGGGACAGCGAGGGTTCGGGGGCTACACCTTC
CDR3: CVWIPKAGQRGFGGYTF

size: once
V: TRBV10-3
J: TRBJ2-5
D: NA
DNA: TGTGCCATCAGTGAGTCGGCTAGCCAAGAGACCCAGTACTTC
CDR3: CAISESASQETQYF

size: NA
V: TRBV5-4
J: TRBJ1-2
D: NA
DNA: TGTGCCAGCAGCTTGAGTGGGGAGGGCTACACCTTC
CDR3: CASSLSGEGYTF

size: NA
V: TRBV7-9
J: TRBJ1-2
D: TRBD1
DNA: TGTGCCAGCAGTGCCGACAGGGGGCGCACCTTGGGCTATGGCTACACCTTC
CDR3: CASSADRGRTLGYGYTF

size: NA
V: TRBV11-3
J: TRBJ2-2
D: TRBD2
DNA: TGTGCCAGCAGCGGACCAGCGGGAGTCGACACCGGGGAGCTGTTTTTT
CDR3: CASSGPAGVDTGELFF

size: NA
V: TRBV11-3
J: TRBJ2-2
D: NA
DNA: TGTGCCAGCAGCCCCGGTAAATGGGAGAGAAACACCGGGGAGCTGTTTTTT
CDR3: CASSPGKWERNTGELFF

size: NA
V: TRBV4-1
J: TRBJ1-2
D: TRBD1
DNA: TGCGCCAGCAGCCAAGAAGGCCAGGGGGCCCAGGGCTACACCTTC
CDR3: CASSQEGQGAQGYTF

size: NA
V: TRBV28
J: TRBJ2-2
D: NA
DNA: TGTGCCAGCAGTTCGAGACAGGTGTTGAACACCGGGGAGCTGTTTTTT
CDR3: CASSSRQVLNTGELFF

size: NA
V: TRBV27
J: TRBJ1-5
D: NA
DNA: TGTGCCAGCAGCCCGTTATATATGGGCAATCAGCCCCAGCATTTT
CDR3: CASSPLYMGNQPQHF

size: NA
V: TRBV5-6
J: TRBJ2-5
D: NA
DNA: TGTGCCAGCAGCTGGGGACACCCCGTGGGCAGAGAGACCCAGTACTTC
CDR3: CASSWGHPVGRETQYF

size: NA
V: TRBV27
J: TRBJ1-6
D: NA
DNA: TGTGCCAGCAGTTTAACCTCGGGATATTCACCCCTCCACTTT
CDR3: CASSLTSGYSPLHF

size: NA
V: TRBV5-6
J: TRBJ1-1
D: NA
DNA: TGTGCCAGCAGCTGGGGATTCGACGTCAGGGACCCCAAAGCTTTCTTT
CDR3: CASSWGFDVRDPKAFF